The 20 T cell receptor beta chains in this list originate from one sample, sequenced in a study of blood T cells in healthy people across ages. It was with a sample-barcoded 5' primer and a J-beta primer mix that a second PCR of about 6 to 12 cycles was run. Via MiXCR, TCRdb re-called the 5' RACE reads, giving one row per CDR3 protein. The sample consists of 600,000 to 800,000 distinct CDR3 sequences, roughly 21% of them appearing once. The sequenced material came from blood. All receptors come from a man in his 70s in good health.

The rearrangement links TRBV2 to TRBJ2-7; weak D call: TRBD2 (6 bases). Germline CDR1 reads SNHLY; CDR2 reads FYNNEI. V was clipped by 0 bases and J by 7 bases, with 16 bases between them. The CDR3 is 15 residues long. Here the CDR3 reads CASSEARAGGREQYF. The CDR3 DNA reads TGTGCCAGCAGTGAAGCCAGGGCAGGAGGGAGGGAGCAGTACTTC.

A few counts support this clonotype. This CDR3 reads CASSQGSGTNVGGELFF. The CDR3 DNA is TGTGCCAGCAGCCAAGGTAGCGGGACTAACGTGGGCGGGGAGCTGTTTTTT. The rearrangement uses TRBV4-2 and TRBJ2-2, with TRBD2 matching 8 bases. Per germline, CDR1 LGHNA and CDR2 YNFKEQ. The ends lost 1 base at V and 7 bases at J; junction bases unmatched: 11. The CDR3 has 17 amino acids.

This clonotype was seen a few times. V and J are TRBV12-3 or TRBV12-4 and TRBJ2-6, with 7 positions matching TRBD1. There are 18 residues in the CDR3. V shed 1 base, J shed 0 bases, and the junction held 6 bases outside the gene matches. The CDR3 is CASSLGGQSPSGANVLTF. CDR3 sequence (DNA): TGTGCCAGCAGTTTAGGGGGACAGAGCCCCTCTGGGGCCAACGTCCTGACTTTC.

In this sample, this clonotype turned up a few times. The chain couples TRBV20-1 to TRBJ2-1, with a weak D call TRBD1 (7 bases). This CDR3 has 14 residues. The V end lost 5 bases, the J end lost 3 bases, and 14 bases lay between the germline ends. Per the germline V gene, CDR1 is DFQATT and CDR2 is SNEGSKA (reference sequence). CDR3 loop: CSADAGQFYNEQFF. The CDR3 DNA reads as TGCAGTGCTGATGCGGGACAGTTCTACAATGAGCAGTTCTTC.

V is TRBV5-6 and J is TRBJ2-1; 9 nucleotides align to TRBD1. Germline V gene lookup returns CDR1 SGHDT and CDR2 YYEEEE. J lost 9 bases, V lost 0 bases, and 7 bases had no gene match. The CDR3 spans 15 residues. CDR3 residues: CASSLVRQGVTEQFF. The CDR3 nucleotides read TGTGCCAGCAGCTTGGTTAGACAGGGGGTTACTGAGCAGTTCTTC.

The V gene is TRBV3-1, the J gene TRBJ2-5; 11 bases agree with TRBD2. The CDR3 length is 16 residues. Germline V gene data show CDR1 as LGHDT and CDR2 as YNNKEL (reference sequence). The V gene end was trimmed by 0 bases and the J gene end by 2 bases; junction bases not matched to a gene: 2. CDR3 sequence reads: CASSQERLAGQETQYF. Written as DNA, the CDR3 is TGTGCCAGCAGCCAAGAGAGACTAGCGGGGCAAGAGACCCAGTACTTC.

This clonotype was seen only a few times. The CDR3 sequence is CASSQLQGAPYNEQFF. DNA for the CDR3: TGTGCCAGCAGCCAACTACAGGGAGCCCCTTACAATGAGCAGTTCTTC. J is TRBJ2-1 and V is TRBV14; a possible D gene is TRBD1 (6 bases). Deletions cut 2 bases from V and 4 bases from J, with 15 bases between. Germline loops: CDR1 SGHDN, CDR2 FVKESK. The CDR3 covers 16 residues.

A few counts support this clonotype. V gene TRBV20-1 combines with J gene TRBJ2-7, with 8 bases matching TRBD2. V shed 0 bases and J 3 bases; nucleotides not matched to a gene: 10. The germline V gene has CDR1 DFQATT and CDR2 SNEGSKA (reference sequence). The CDR3 has 16 amino acids. For the CDR3, the DNA is TGCAGTGCTAGAGAAAGCGGGAGTCCCAAATTCTACGAGCAGTACTTC. Its protein product is CSARESGSPKFYEQYF.

This clonotype was counted ten times or more. The chain couples TRBV5-1 to TRBJ2-6; D is possibly TRBD2 (5 bases). Germline V gene lookup returns CDR1 SGHRS and CDR2 YFSETQ. With 1 base removed from V and 0 bases from J, the gap between germline ends came to 11 bases. This CDR3 comprises 17 residues. CDR3 nucleotide sequence: TGCGCCAGCAGCTTGCTAGCCCAAAACTCTGGGGCCAACGTCCTGACTTTC. It is translated as CASSLLAQNSGANVLTF.

This chain joins TRBV18 and TRBJ2-7; D is perhaps TRBD2 (6 bases). V gave up 0 bases and J gave up 5 bases, with 8 bases separating them. The CDR3 is 13 amino acids. Germline CDR1 is KGHSH and CDR2 is LQKENI. CDR3 loop: CASSPPWGDEQYF. The CDR3 DNA sequence: TGTGCCAGCTCACCACCGTGGGGGGACGAGCAGTACTTC.

The chain combines TRBV6-5 with TRBJ2-5; a weak D match, TRBD2 (5 bases). Germline V CDR1 and CDR2: MNHEY, SVGAGI. The V gene lost 0 bases and the J gene lost 5 bases, with 13 bases spanning the gap. The CDR3 spans 15 residues. This CDR3 is CASSYSLREWETQYF. CDR3 DNA: TGTGCCAGCAGTTACTCTCTTCGGGAATGGGAGACCCAGTACTTC.

This clonotype was seen a few times. The V and J genes are TRBV7-2 and TRBJ2-5, with 10 bases identical to TRBD2. The germline CDR1 and CDR2 sequences are SGHTA and FQGNSA. V was pared by 7 bases and J by 2 bases, with 10 bases of the junction left unmatched. There are 16 residues in the CDR3. This CDR3 reads CASKRTSGGVQETQYF. The CDR3 coding sequence is TGTGCCAGCAAAAGGACTAGCGGAGGGGTTCAAGAGACCCAGTACTTC.

The V call is TRBV5-1, the J call TRBJ2-1, with unresolved D. The J call is uncertain, as TRBJ2-7 better fits the DNA end. This CDR3 has 15 amino acids. The germline V gene encodes CDR1 SGHRS and CDR2 YFSETQ. This CDR3 reads CASSLGALALDEQYF. In DNA, the CDR3 is TGCGCCAGCAGCTTGGGAGCGTTAGCCCTCGACGAGCAGTACTTC.

The V and J genes are TRBV12-3 or TRBV12-4 and TRBJ2-5, with a tentative D call TRBD1 (5 bases). The closer fit of TRBJ2-7 to the DNA end suggests the J call may be wrong. The CDR3 is 13 amino acids. The CDR3 loop is CASSQQVSYEQYF. CDR3 DNA: TGTGCCAGCAGCCAACAGGTCTCCTACGAGCAGTACTTC.

CDR3 sequence: CSARGGTSGTEQYF. The CDR3 bases are TGCAGTGCTAGAGGCGGGACTAGCGGGACCGAGCAGTACTTC. The rearrangement joins TRBV20-1 to TRBJ2-7, with 13 bases aligning to TRBD2. The ends lost 1 base at V and 6 bases at J; junction bases unmatched: 3. Germline-derived CDR1 and CDR2 are DFQATT and SNEGSKA (reference sequence). There are 14 residues in the CDR3.

This clonotype was recorded a few times. The V call is TRBV28, the J call TRBJ2-5, with a possible D match to TRBD1 (5 bases). The CDR3 sequence is 14 residues long. Trimming took 2 bases from V and 5 from J, leaving 12 bases between them. The V gene's germline CDR1 is MDHEN and CDR2 SYDVKM. CDR3 sequence: CASSLAGNYETQYF. Here the CDR3 DNA reads TGTGCCAGCAGTTTAGCAGGGAATTACGAGACCCAGTACTTC.

The V and J genes are TRBV10-3 and TRBJ2-1; 9 positions agree with TRBD2. The trim removed 10 bases at V and 3 bases at J, leaving 1 base unmatched. This CDR3 comprises 12 residues. Germline CDR1 reads ENHRY; CDR2 reads SYGVKD. The CDR3 DNA reads TGTGCCAGCGGGGGGGACTACAATGAGCAGTTCTTC. This gives the protein CASGGDYNEQFF.

The genes are TRBV20-1 and TRBJ2-3; a possible D gene is TRBD2 (6 bases). The CDR3 is 13 amino acids. V was trimmed by 3 bases and J by 3 bases, leaving 10 bases between them. Germline CDR1 DFQATT, CDR2 SNEGSKA (reference sequence). In DNA, the CDR3 is TGCAGTGCTAGGGGGGGAGAGACAGATACGCAGTATTTT. This sequence encodes CSARGGETDTQYF.

The V gene is TRBV9, the J gene TRBJ1-4; D is perhaps TRBD1 (6 bases). Germline-derived CDR1 and CDR2 are SGDLS and YYNGEE. The CDR3 runs to 15 residues. Trimming removed 4 bases at V and 7 bases at J, with 17 bases between. The CDR3 here is CASSPAGGRGEKLFF. The CDR3 DNA reads TGTGCCAGCAGCCCCGCCGGGGGGCGAGGTGAAAAACTGTTTTTT.

This chain uses TRBV5-1 with TRBJ2-5, with TRBD1 matching over 9 bases. With V trimmed by 2 bases and J by 5 bases, 7 bases remained unmatched. Germline assignment: CDR1 SGHRS and CDR2 YFSETQ. This CDR3 is 15 amino acids long. CDR3 amino acids: CASSLQGALEETQYF. The CDR3 nucleotides read TGCGCCAGCAGCTTACAGGGGGCCTTAGAGGAGACCCAGTACTTC.